This T cell receptor (beta chain) comes out of a study of identical twins. Whole-study results and caveats: Cord blood beta clonotypes present at high abundance carried fewer insertions; no such pattern appeared in memory repertoires. There is a chance that invariant MAIT and iNKT cells partially muddied zero-insertion analyses.

MiXCR, run by TCRdb on the 5' RACE reads, gives a single entry per CDR3 protein. Among some 1,600,000 distinct CDR3 sequences, about 32% were seen once, and the ten largest hold about 0.3%. A remark on this clonotype: Its target is not known.

V dropped 2 bases and J dropped 0; count of bases not matched to a gene: 10. From germline, CDR1 is DFQATT and CDR2 SNEGSKA (reference sequence). The CDR3 covers 16 residues. The sequence derives from a newborn girl in good health. Sequenced material: cord blood. The chain has TRBV20-1 and TRBJ2-7, with TRBD1 matching over 7 bases. In DNA, the CDR3 is TGCAGTGCTAGACGAACACAGGGGCGTTCCTCCTACGAGCAGTACTTC. As protein: CSARRTQGRSSYEQYF.